This T cell receptor (beta chain) was found in a study of T-cell memory formation after mild COVID-19. Points from the study as a whole: That cross-reactive memory joined was suggested by some responding clones appearing in pre-infection memory. Clones which contracted sat mainly in CM and EM if CD4+, and in EMRA if CD8+.

Trimming pared 6 bases from V and 4 bases from J, leaving 12 bases between. The CDR3 totals 12 residues. The V gene's germline CDR1 is DFQATT and CDR2 SNEGSKA (reference sequence). Constant-segment primers served in 5'RACE that generated TCR alpha and TCR beta cDNA libraries bearing sample barcodes and UMIs. In TCRdb, the 5' RACE reads were re-called with MiXCR into one record per CDR3 protein. This repertoire shows roughly 350,000 distinct CDR3 sequences, 28% found once; its top ten account for approximately 12%. In this sample, this clonotype turned up many times. Its specificity is not known. The sequence was obtained from an adult woman who had mild COVID-19 (a few samples of this study predate the infection). Cell type and time point are not known. This chain connects TRBV20-1 to TRBJ2-5; D not resolved. The source material was PBMCs or a T cell subset sorted from them (not recorded which). The CDR3 sequence is CSATDRRETQYF. CDR3 DNA sequence: TGCAGTGCCACGGACCGTCGAGAGACCCAGTACTTC.